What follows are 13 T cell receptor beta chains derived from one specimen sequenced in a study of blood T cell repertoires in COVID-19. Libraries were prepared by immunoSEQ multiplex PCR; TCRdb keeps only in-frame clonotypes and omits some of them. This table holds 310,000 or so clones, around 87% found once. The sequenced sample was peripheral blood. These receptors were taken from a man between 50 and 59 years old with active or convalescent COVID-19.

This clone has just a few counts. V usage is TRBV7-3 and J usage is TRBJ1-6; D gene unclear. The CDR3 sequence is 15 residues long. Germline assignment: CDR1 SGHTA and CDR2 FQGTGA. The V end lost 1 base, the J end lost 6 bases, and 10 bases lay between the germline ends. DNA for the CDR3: TGTGCCAGCAGCTTAAGTGGAGAACGTAATTCACCCCTCCACTTT. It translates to CASSLSGERNSPLHF.

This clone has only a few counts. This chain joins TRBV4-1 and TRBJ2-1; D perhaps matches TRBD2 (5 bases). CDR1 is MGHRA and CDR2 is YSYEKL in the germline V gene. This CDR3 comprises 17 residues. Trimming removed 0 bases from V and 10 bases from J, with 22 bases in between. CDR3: CASSQDYGRGLTGEQFF. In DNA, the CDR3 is TGCGCCAGCAGCCAAGATTATGGGCGAGGGTTGACGGGCGAGCAGTTCTTC.

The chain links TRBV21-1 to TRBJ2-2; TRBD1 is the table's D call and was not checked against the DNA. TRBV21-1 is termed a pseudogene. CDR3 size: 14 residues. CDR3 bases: TGTGCCAGCTGGGACAGACTCCTCACCGGGGAGCTGTTTTTT. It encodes CASWDRLLTGELFF.

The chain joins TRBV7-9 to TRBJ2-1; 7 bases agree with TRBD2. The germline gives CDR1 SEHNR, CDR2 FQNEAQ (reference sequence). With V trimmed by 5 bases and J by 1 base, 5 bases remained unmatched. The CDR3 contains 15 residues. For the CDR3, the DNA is TGTGCCAGCAGCCCAGCTAGCGGTTCCTACAATGAGCAGTTCTTC. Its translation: CASSPASGSYNEQFF.

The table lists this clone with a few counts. Here the CDR3 DNA reads TGTGCCAGCAGCCAAGACGAGGCCCAGCTCTACGAGCAGTACTTC. It codes for CASSQDEAQLYEQYF. V and J are TRBV4-2 and TRBJ2-7; no clear D gene. Per the germline V gene, CDR1 is LGHNA and CDR2 is YNFKEQ. The CDR3 is 15 amino acids. The V end lost 0 bases, the J end lost 3 bases, and 12 bases lay between the germline ends.

Written as DNA, the CDR3 is TGTGCCAGCAGCAAGCCCCCCGATCCCGAGGAGGCGGCCAGACCCTATCAGCCCCAGCATTTT. Amino acids: CASSKPPDPEEAARPYQPQHF. The chain couples TRBV21-1 to TRBJ1-5. TRBV21-1 is a pseudogene. The length of the CDR3 is 21 residues.

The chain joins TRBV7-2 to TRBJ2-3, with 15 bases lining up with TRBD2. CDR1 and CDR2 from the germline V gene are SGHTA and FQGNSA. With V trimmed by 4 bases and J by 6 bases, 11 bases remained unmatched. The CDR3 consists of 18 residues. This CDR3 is CASSSLWTSGGAGDTQYF. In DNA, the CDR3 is TGTGCCAGCAGCTCCTTATGGACTAGCGGGGGGGCCGGGGATACGCAGTATTTT.

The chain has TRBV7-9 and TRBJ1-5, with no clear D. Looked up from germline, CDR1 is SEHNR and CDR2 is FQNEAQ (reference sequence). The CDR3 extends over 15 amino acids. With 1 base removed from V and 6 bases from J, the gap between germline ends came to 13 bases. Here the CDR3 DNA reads TGTGCCAGCAGCTTAGTTGAAGGGAGCGGTCAGCCCCAGCATTTT. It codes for CASSLVEGSGQPQHF.

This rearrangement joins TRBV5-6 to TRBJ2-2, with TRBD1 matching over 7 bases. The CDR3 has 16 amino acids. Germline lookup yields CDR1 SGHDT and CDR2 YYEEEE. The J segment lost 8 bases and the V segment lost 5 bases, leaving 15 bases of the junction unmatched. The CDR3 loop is CASRRRGGGSAGELFF. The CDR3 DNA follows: TGTGCCAGCAGGAGAAGAGGGGGCGGCTCGGCGGGGGAGCTGTTTTTT.

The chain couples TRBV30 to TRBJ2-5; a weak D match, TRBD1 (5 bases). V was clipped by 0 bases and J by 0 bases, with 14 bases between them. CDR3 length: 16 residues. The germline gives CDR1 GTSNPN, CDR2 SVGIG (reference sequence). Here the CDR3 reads CAWSVWGSPYQETQYF. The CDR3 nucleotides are TGTGCCTGGAGTGTCTGGGGCAGCCCGTACCAAGAGACCCAGTACTTC.

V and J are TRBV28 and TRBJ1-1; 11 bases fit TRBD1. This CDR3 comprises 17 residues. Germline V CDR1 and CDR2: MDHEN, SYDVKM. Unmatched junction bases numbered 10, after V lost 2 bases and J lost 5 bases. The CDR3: CASSLVGGTGGQTEAFF. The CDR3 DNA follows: TGTGCCAGCAGTTTAGTTGGGGGGACAGGGGGGCAGACTGAAGCTTTCTTT.

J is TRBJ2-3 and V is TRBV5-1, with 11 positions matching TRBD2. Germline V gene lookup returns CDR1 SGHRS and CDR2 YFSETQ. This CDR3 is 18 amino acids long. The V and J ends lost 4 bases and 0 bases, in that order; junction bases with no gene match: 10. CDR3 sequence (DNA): TGCGCCAGCAGCCCCGGGACTAGCGGACCGCCTAGCACAGATACGCAGTATTTT. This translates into CASSPGTSGPPSTDTQYF. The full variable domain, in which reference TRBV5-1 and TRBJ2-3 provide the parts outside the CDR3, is KAGVTQTPRYLIKTRGQQVTLSCSPISGHRSVSWYQQTPGQGLQFLFEYFSETQRNKGNFPGRFSGRQFSNSRSEMNVSTLELGDSALYLCASSPGTSGPPSTDTQYFGPGTRLTVL.

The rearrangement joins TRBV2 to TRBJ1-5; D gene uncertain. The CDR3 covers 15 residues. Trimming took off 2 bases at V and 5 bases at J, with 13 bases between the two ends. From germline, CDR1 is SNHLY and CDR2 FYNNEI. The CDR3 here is CASSELAGADQPQHF. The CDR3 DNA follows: TGTGCCAGCAGTGAACTGGCAGGTGCTGATCAGCCCCAGCATTTT.